This T cell receptor beta chain was profiled in a study of shared clonotypes between healthy human individuals. Regarding the study as a whole: A handful of donors showed sharing of about 4.7% of naive CD4 clonotypes.

CD45RO-negative CD8 cells positively selected for CCR7 made up the naive population, which excluded terminally differentiated effector memory CD45RA+ cells. Libraries were prepared by immunoSEQ multiplex PCR; TCRdb keeps only in-frame clonotypes and omits some of them. Among about 1.9 million clones listed, around 93% were seen once. Germline assignment: CDR1 LGHNA and CDR2 YSLEER. V dropped 4 bases and J dropped 6; count of bases not matched to a gene: 5. The CDR3 has 15 amino acids. Comment on this clone: Its antigen remains unidentified.

The clonotype was recovered from a man between 18 and 35 years old in good health. Some clones in this sample may be carry-over from other donors' samples. The V and J genes are TRBV4-3 and TRBJ1-4; 10 positions agree with TRBD1. Sequenced input: naive CD8+ T cells from PBMCs. Written as DNA, the CDR3 is TGCGCCAGCAGCCGACAGACAGGGGGCTATGAAAAACTGTTTTTT. It yields the protein CASSRQTGGYEKLFF.